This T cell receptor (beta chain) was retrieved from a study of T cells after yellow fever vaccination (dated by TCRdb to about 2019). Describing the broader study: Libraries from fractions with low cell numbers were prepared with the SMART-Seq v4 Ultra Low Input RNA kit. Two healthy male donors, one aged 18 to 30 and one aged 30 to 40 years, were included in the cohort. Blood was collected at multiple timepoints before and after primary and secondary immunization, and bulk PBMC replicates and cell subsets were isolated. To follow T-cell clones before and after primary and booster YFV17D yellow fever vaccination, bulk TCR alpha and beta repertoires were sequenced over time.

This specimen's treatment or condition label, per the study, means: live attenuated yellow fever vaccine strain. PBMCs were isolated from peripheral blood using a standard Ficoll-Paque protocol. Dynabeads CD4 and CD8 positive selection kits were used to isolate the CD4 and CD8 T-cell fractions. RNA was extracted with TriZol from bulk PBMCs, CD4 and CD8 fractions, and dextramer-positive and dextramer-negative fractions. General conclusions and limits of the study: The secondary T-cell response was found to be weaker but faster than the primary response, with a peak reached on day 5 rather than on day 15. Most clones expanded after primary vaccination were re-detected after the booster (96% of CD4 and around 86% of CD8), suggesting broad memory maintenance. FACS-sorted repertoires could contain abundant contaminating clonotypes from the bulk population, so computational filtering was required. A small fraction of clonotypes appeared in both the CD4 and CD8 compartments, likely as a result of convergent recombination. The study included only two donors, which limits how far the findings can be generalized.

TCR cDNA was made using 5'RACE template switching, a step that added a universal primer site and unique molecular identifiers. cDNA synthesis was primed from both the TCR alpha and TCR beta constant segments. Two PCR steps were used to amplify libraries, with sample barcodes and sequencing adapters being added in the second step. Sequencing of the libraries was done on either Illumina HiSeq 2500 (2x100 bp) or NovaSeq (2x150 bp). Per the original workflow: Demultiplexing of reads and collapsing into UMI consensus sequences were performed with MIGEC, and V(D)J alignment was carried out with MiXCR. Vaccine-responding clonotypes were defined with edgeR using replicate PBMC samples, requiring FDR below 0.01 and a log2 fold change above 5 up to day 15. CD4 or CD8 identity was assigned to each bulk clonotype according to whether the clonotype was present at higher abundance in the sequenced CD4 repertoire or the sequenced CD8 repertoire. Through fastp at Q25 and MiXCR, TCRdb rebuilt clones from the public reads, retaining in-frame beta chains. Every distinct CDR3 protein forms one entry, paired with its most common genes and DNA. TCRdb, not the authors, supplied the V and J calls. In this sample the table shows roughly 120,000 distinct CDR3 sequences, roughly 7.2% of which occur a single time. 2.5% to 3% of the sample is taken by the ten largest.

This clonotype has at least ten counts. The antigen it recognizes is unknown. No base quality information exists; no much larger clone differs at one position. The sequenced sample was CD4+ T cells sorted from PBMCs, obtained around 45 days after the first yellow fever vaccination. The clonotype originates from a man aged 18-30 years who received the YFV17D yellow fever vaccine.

The CDR3 in this case is CSVARDLNTEAFF. The nucleotide sequence is TGCAGTGTGGCCCGGGACTTGAACACTGAAGCTTTCTTT. The sequence joins TRBV20-1 to TRBJ1-1; tentative D gene TRBD1, with 5 bases matching. From the cysteine up to the phenylalanine, the CDR3 has a length of 13 residues. The read is trimmed to its CDR3 DNA, 39 bases read in frame from base 1. CDR1 and CDR2 were assigned from the germline V gene (reference sequence) as DFQATT and SNEGSKA. Trimming removed 7 bases from V and 0 bases from J, leaving 12 bases between the germline ends.